The rows below give T cell receptor beta chains drawn from one sample of a study of T cell responses to AZD1222 COVID-19 vaccine. Repertoires were generated with immunoSEQ multiplex PCR, while TCRdb's copy carries only in-frame clones and drops some. The sample records some 190,000 clones, roughly 90% being singletons. This specimen was peripheral blood, taken 28 days after the second AZD1222 dose. These receptors were taken from an adult who received the AZD1222 COVID-19 vaccine. CDR3s include the opening cysteine and the closing phenylalanine or tryptophan. D genes are given only for firm matches.

v_gene,d_gene,CDR3aa
TRBV21-1,-,CASSKLQRTGGSYEQYF
TRBV7-6,TRBD1,CASRTTGSRTGIRDTQYF
TRBV5-6,-,CASSPGLQETQYF
TRBV11-2,TRBD1,CASSQQQGAGTEAFF
TRBV18,TRBD1,CASSPSGQGEEEKLFF
TRBV30,-,CAWSVPQAAPLHF
TRBV5-6,TRBD1,CASSFRQGVVETQYF
TRBV30,-,CAWRETGTAGTRQYF
TRBV30,TRBD1,CAWRTGTGGNQPQHF
TRBV30,TRBD1,CAWSPGQGADTQYF
TRBV4-2,-,CASSRDNNYGYTF
TRBV14,TRBD2,CASSQAGRALYEQYF
TRBV11-2,-,CASSLTRLDHHEQFF
TRBV7-8,-,CASSWGMGGYTF
TRBV18,-,CASSPGRKNYEQYF
TRBV2,-,CASRTGSNQPQHF
TRBV7-8,-,CASRSLSSASGELFF
TRBV6-1,-,CASSEASGLKGSTEAFF
TRBV2,-,CASSGVHGVGGELFF
TRBV9,-,CASSRADNQPQHF
TRBV5-1,-,CASSPYGGEAFF
TRBV7-3,TRBD1,CASSLRGQGTTGELFF
TRBV3-1/TRBV3-2,TRBD1,CASSDGQGAYEQYF
TRBV4-1,-,CASSLPGGGSGNTIYF
TRBV7-9,-,CASSLAGRGGYGYTF
TRBV5-1,TRBD2,CASSSGRSNTQYF